This entry describes one T cell receptor beta chain. The sample belongs to a study of blood T cell repertoires in COVID-19. Study at large: The United States, Italy and Spain were the sources of the acute and convalescent COVID-19 samples.

In the original workflow: The assay estimated nucleated cells by amplifying reference gene primers. Clones were read by immunoSEQ multiplex PCR, and TCRdb kept only the in-frame ones, dropping some. Clone size and the V and J calls come from that table; the DNA yielded D and trimming. The table lists 200,000 to 250,000 clones, about 90% of them singletons. Individuals drawn from about two dozen US areas were roughly 18 to 89 years old. The germline V and J ends were trimmed by 8 bases and 13 bases, with 14 bases remaining between them. The V gene's germline CDR1 is SNHLY and CDR2 FYNNEI. There are 10 residues in the CDR3.

The rearrangement uses TRBV2 and TRBJ1-2; D call uncertain. Input material: PBMCs or T cells enriched from blood (not recorded which). The clonotype comes from a young man who had been exposed to COVID-19. The CDR3 reads CASQDFIFTF. CDR3 DNA: TGTGCCAGCCAGGACTTCATCTTCACCTTC.